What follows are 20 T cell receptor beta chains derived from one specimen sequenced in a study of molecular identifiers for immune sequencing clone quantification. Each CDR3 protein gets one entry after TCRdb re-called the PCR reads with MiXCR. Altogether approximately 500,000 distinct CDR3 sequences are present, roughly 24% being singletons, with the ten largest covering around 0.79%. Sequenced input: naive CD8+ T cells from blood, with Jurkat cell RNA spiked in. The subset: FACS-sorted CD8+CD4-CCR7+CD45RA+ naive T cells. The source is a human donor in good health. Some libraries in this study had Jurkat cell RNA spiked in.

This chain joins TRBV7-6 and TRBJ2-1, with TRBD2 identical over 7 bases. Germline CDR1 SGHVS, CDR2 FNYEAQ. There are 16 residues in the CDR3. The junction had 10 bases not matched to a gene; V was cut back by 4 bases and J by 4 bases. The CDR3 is CASSSYLADPYNEQFF. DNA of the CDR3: TGTGCCAGCAGCTCATACCTAGCGGACCCTTACAATGAGCAGTTCTTC.

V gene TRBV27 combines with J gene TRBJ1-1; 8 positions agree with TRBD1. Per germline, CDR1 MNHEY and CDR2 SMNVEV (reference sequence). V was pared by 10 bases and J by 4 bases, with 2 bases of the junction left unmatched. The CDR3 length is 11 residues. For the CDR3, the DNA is TGTGCCACCACAGGGGGCACTGAAGCTTTCTTT. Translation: CATTGGTEAFF.

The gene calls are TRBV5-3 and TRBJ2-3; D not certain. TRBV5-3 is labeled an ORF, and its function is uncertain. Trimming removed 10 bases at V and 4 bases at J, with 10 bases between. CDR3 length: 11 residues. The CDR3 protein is CASRMSDTQYF. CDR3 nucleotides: TGTGCCTCCCGGATGTCAGATACGCAGTATTTT.

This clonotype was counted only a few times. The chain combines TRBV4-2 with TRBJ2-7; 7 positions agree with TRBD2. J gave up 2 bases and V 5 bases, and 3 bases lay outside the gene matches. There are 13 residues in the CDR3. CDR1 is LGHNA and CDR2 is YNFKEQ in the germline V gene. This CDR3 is CASSRDYTYEQYF. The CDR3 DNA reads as TGTGCCAGCAGCAGGGACTATACCTACGAGCAGTACTTC.

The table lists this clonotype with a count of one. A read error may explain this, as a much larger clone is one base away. For the CDR3, the DNA is TGCAGCGAGGAGACAGGACTGCAAGGGACCCAGTACTTC. This encodes CSEETGLQGTQYF. The rearrangement uses TRBV29-1 and TRBJ2-5, with D possibly TRBD1 on 6 matching bases. The length of the CDR3 is 13 residues. Looked up from germline, CDR1 is SQVTM and CDR2 is ANQGSEA.

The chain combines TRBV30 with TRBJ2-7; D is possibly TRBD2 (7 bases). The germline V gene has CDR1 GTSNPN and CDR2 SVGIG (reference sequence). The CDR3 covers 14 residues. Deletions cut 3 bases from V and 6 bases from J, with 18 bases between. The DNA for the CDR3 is TGTGCCTGGAGCCCGGGACGGGGGGCCGGCGAGCAGTACTTC. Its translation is CAWSPGRGAGEQYF.

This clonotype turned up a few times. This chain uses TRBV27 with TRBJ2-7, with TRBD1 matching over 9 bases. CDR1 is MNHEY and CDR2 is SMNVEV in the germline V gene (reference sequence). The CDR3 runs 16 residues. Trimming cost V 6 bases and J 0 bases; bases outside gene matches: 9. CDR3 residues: CASSPGQGRVSYEQYF. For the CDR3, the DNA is TGTGCCAGCAGCCCGGGACAGGGACGGGTCTCCTACGAGCAGTACTTC.

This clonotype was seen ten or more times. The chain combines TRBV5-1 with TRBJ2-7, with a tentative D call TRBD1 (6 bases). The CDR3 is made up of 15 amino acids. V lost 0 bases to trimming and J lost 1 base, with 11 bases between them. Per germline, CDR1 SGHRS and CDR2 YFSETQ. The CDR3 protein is CASSLETGPSYEQYF. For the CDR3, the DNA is TGCGCCAGCAGCTTGGAGACAGGACCTTCCTACGAGCAGTACTTC.

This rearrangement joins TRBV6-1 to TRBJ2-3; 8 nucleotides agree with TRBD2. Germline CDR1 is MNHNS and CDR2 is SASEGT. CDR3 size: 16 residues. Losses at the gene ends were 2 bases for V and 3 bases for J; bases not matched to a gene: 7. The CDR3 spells CASSELERERTDTQYF. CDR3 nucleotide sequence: TGTGCCAGCAGTGAACTCGAGCGGGAGAGGACAGATACGCAGTATTTT.

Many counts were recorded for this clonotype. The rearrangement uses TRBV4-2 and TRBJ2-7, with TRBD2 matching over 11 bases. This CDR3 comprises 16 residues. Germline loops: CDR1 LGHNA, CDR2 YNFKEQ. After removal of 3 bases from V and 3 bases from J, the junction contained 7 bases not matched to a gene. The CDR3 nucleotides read TGTGCCAGCAGCCACCCTCAGGGACTAGCGGTCTACGAGCAGTACTTC. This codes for CASSHPQGLAVYEQYF.

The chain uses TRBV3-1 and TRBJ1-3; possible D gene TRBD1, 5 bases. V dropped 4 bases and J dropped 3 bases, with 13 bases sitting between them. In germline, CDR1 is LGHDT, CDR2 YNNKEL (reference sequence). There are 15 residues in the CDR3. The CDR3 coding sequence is TGTGCCAGCAGCCGATCAAGGACATATGGAAACACCATATATTTT. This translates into CASSRSRTYGNTIYF.

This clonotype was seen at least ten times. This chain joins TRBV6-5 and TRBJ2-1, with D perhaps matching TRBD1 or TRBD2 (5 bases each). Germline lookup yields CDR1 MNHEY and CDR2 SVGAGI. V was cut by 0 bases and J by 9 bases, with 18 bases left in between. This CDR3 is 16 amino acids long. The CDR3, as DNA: TGTGCCAGCAGTTACTCATGGGGGAAACCCTTCGGTGAGCAGTTCTTC. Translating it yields CASSYSWGKPFGEQFF.

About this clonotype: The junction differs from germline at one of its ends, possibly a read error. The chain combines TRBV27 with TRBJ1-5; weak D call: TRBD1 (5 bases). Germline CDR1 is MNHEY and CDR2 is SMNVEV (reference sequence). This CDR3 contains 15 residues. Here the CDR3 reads CASSLWGSGNQTQHF. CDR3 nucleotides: TGTGCCAGCAGTTTGTGGGGGAGCGGCAATCAGACCCAGCATTTT.

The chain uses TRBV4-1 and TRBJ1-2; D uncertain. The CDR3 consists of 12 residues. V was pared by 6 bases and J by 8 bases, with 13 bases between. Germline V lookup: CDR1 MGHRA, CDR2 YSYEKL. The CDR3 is CASSIGGYGYTF. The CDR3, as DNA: TGCGCCAGCAGTATAGGAGGGTACGGCTACACCTTC.

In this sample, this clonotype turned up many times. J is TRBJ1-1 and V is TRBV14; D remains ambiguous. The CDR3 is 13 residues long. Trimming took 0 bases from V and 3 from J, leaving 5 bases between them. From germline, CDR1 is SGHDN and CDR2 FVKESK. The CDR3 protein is CASSQEPYTEAFF. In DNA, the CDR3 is TGTGCCAGCAGCCAAGAACCCTACACTGAAGCTTTCTTT. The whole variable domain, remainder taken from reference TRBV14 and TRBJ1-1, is EAGVTQFPSHSVIEKGQTVTLRCDPISGHDNLYWYRRVMGKEIKFLLHFVKESKQDESGMPNNRFLAERTGGTYSTLKVQPAELEDSGVYFCASSQEPYTEAFFGQGTRLTVV.

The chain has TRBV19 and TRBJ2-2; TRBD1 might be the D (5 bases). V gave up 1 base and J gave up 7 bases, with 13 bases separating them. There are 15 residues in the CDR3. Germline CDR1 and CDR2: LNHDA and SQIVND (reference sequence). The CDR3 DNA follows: TGTGCCAGTAGTATAGTCAGGGCCTGGGACGGGGAGCTGTTTTTT. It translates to CASSIVRAWDGELFF.

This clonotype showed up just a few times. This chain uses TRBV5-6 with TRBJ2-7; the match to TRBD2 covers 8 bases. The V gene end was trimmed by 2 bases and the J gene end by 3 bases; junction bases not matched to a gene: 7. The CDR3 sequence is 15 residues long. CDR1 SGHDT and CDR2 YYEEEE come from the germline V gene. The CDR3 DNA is TGTGCCAGCAGCTTCTGGAGCGGGGGCCACTACGAGCAGTACTTC. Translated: CASSFWSGGHYEQYF.

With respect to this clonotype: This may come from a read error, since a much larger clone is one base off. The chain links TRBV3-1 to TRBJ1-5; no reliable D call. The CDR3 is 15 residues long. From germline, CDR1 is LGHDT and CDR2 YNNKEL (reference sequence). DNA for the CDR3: TGTGCCAGCAGCCAAGATCTGCAGAGCAGTCAGCCCCAGCATTTT. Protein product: CASSQDLQSSQPQHF.

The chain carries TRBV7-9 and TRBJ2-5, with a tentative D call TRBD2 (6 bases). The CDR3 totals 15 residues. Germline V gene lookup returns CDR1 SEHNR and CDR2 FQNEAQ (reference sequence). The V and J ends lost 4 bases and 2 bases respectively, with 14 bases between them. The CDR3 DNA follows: TGTGCCAGCAGCTCCCCCGGAGGGTTTCAAGAGACCCAGTACTTC. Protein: CASSSPGGFQETQYF.

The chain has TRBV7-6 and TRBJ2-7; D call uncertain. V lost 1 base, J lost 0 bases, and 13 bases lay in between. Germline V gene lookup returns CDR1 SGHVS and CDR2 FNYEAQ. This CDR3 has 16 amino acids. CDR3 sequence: CASSLGGRVGSYEQYF. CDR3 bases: TGTGCCAGCAGCTTAGGTGGTCGTGTTGGCTCCTACGAGCAGTACTTC.